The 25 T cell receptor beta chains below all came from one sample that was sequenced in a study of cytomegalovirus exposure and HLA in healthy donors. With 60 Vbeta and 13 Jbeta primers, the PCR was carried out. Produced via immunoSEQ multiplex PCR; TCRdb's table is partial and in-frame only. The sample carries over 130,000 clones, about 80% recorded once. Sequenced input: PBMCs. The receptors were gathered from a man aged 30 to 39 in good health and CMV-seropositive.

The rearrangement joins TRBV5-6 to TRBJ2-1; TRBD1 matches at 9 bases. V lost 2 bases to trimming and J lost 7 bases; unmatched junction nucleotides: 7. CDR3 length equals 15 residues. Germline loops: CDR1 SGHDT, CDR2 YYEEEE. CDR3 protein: CASSFFTGGGNEQFF. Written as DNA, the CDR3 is TGTGCCAGCAGCTTTTTCACAGGGGGCGGGAATGAGCAGTTCTTC.

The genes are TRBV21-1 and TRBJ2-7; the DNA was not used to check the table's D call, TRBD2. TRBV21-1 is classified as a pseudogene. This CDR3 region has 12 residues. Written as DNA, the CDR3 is TGTGCCAGCAGCAGAGGGTCTCACGAGCAGTACTTC. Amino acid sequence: CASSRGSHEQYF.

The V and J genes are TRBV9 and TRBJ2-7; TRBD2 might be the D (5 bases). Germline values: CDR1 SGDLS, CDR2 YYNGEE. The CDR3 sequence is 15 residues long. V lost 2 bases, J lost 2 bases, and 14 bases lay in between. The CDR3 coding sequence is TGTGCCAGCAGCGTGGAGGCGGGCCAGGCCTACGAGCAGTACTTC. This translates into CASSVEAGQAYEQYF.

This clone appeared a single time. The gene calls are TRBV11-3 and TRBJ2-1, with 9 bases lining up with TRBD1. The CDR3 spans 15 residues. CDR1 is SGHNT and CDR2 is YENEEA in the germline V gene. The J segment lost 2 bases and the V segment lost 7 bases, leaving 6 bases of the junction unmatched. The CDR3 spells CASTMGTGTYNEQFF. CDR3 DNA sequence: TGTGCCAGCACCATGGGGACAGGGACCTACAATGAGCAGTTCTTC. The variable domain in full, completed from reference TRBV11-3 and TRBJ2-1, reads EAGVVQSPRYKIIEKKQPVAFWCNPISGHNTLYWYLQNLGQGPELLIRYENEEAVDDSQLPKDRFSAERLKGVDSTLKIQPAELGDSAVYLCASTMGTGTYNEQFFGPGTRLTVL.

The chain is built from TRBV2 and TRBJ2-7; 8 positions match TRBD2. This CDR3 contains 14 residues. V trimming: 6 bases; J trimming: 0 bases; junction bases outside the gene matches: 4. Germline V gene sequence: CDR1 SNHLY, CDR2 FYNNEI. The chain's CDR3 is CASRVGTSSYEQYF. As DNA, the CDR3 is TGTGCCAGCAGAGTCGGGACTAGCTCCTACGAGCAGTACTTC. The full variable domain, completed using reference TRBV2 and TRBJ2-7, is EPEVTQTPSHQVTQMGQEVILRCVPISNHLYFYWYRQILGQKVEFLVSFYNNEISEKSEIFDDQFSVERPDGSNFTLKIRSTKLEDSAMYFCASRVGTSSYEQYFGPGTRLTVT.

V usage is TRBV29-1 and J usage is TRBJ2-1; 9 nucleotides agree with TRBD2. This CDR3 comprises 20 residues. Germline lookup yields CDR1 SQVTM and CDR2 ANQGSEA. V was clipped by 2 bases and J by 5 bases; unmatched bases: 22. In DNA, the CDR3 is TGCAGCGTTGAAATTGGTGGGTTGGCTAGCGGGATATTCGGGAACAATGAGCAGTTCTTC. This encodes CSVEIGGLASGIFGNNEQFF.

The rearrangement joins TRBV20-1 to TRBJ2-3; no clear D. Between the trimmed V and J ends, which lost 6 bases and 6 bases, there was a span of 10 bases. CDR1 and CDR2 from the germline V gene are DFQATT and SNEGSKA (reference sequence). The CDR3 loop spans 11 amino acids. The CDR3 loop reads CSATRKDTQYF. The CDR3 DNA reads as TGCAGTGCAACCAGGAAGGATACGCAGTATTTT.

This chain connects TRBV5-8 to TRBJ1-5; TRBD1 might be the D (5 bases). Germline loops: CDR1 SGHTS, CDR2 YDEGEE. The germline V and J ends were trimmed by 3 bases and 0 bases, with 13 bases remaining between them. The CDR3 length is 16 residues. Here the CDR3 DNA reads TGTGCCAGCAGCTCCGGATGGGGGGTTAGCAATCAGCCCCAGCATTTT. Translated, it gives CASSSGWGVSNQPQHF.

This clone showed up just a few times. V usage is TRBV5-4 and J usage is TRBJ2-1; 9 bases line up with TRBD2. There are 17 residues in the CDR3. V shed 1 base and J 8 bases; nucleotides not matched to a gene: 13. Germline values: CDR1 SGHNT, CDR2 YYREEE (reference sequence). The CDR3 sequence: CASSLSGLASQADEQFF. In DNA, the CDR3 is TGTGCCAGCAGCTTGTCGGGACTAGCAAGCCAGGCGGATGAGCAGTTCTTC.

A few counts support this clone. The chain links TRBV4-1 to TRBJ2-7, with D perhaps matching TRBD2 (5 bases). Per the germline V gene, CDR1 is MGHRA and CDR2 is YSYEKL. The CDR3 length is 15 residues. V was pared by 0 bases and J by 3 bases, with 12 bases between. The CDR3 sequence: CASSQEASGVYEQYF. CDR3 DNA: TGCGCCAGCAGCCAAGAGGCAAGCGGAGTCTACGAGCAGTACTTC.

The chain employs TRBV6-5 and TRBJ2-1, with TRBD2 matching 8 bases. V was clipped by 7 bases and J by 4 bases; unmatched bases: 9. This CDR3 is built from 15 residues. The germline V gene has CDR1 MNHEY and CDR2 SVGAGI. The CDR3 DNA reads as TGTGCCAGCACCCCCCCCCGCGGGGGGTACAATGAGCAGTTCTTC. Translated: CASTPPRGGYNEQFF.

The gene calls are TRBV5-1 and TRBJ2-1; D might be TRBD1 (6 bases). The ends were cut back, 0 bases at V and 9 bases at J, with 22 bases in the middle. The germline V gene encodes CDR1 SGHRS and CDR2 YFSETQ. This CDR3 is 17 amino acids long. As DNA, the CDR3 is TGCGCCAGCAGCTTGGACAACCGGGACACCCTTCTGGCTGAGCAGTTCTTC. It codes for CASSLDNRDTLLAEQFF.

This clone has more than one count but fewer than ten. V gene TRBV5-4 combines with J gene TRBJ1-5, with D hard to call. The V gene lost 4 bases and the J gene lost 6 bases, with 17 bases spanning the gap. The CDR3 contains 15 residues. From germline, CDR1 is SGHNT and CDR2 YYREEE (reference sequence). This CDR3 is CASSLGPIRGQPQHF. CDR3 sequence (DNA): TGTGCCAGCAGCCTTGGACCGATCCGGGGTCAGCCCCAGCATTTT.

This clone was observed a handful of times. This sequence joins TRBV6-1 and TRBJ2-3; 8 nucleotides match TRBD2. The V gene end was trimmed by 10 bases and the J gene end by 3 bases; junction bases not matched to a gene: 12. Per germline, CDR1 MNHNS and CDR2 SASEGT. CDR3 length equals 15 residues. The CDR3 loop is CATLIMTSVTDTQYF. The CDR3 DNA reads TGTGCCACCTTGATAATGACTAGCGTAACAGATACGCAGTATTTT.

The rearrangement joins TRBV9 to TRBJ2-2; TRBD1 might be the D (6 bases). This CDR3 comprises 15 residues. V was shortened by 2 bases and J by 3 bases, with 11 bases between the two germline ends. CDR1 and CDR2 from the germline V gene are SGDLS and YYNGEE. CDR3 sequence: CASSVEQGYTGELFF. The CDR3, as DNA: TGTGCCAGCAGCGTTGAACAGGGTTACACCGGGGAGCTGTTTTTT.

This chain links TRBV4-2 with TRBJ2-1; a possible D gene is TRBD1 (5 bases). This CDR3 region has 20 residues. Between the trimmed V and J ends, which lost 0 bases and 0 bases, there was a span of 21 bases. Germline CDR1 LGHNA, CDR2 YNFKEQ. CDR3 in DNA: TGTGCCAGCAGCCAAGAATTTCAGGGTAGGTTGGTCAGCTCCTACAATGAGCAGTTCTTC. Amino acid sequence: CASSQEFQGRLVSSYNEQFF.

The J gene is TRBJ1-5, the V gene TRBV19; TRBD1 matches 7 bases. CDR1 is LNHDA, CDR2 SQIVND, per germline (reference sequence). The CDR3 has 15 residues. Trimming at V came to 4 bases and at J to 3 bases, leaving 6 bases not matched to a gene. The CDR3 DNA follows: TGTGCCAGTAGTAGGGCAGGGGGGAACAATCAGCCCCAGCATTTT. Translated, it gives CASSRAGGNNQPQHF.

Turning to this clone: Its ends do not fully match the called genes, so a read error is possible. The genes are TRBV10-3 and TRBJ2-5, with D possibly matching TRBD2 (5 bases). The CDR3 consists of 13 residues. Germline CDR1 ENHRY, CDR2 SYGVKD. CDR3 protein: CAISEPGLEIQYF. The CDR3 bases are TGTGCCATCAGTGAGCCGGGGTTAGAGATCCAGTACTTC.

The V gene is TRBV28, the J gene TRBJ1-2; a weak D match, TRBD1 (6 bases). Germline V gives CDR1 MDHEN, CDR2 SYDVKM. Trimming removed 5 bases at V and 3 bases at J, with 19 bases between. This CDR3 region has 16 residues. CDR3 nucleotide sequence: TGTGCCAGCAGTAGGGGGGGGACGCTAACATACTATGGCTACACCTTC. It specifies CASSRGGTLTYYGYTF.

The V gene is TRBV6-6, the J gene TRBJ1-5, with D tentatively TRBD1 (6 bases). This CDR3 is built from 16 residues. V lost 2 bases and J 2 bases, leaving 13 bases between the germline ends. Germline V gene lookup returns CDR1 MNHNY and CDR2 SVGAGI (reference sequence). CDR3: CASSYGGGAGNQPQHF. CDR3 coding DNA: TGTGCCAGCAGTTACGGTGGGGGCGCGGGCAATCAGCCCCAGCATTTT.

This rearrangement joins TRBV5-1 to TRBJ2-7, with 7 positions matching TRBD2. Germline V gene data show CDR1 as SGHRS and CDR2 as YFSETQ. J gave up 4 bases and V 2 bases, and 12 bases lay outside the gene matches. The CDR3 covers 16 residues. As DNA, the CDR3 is TGCGCCAGCAGCTTCGGCGTGGGTAGCGGGTCTTACGAGCAGTACTTC. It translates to CASSFGVGSGSYEQYF.

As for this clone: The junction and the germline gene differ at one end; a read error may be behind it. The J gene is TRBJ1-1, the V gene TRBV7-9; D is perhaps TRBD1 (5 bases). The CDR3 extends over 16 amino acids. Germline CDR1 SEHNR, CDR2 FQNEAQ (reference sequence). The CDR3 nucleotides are TGTTCCAGCAGCTTACTGGGGGGGATGAGGGACACTGAAGCTTTCTTT. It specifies CSSSLLGGMRDTEAFF.

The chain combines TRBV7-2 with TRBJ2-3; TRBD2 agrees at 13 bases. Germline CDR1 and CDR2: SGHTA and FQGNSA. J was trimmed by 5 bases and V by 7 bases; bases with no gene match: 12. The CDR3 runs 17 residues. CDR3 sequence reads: CASTPGLAGPRGDTQYF. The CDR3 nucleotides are TGTGCCAGCACCCCGGGACTAGCGGGGCCTAGGGGAGATACGCAGTATTTT.

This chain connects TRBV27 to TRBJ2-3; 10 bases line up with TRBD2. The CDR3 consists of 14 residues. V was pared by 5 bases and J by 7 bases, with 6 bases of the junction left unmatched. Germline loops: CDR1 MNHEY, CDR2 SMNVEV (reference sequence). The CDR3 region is CASSLSGRTNTQYF. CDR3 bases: TGTGCCAGCAGTCTTAGCGGGAGGACGAATACGCAGTATTTT.

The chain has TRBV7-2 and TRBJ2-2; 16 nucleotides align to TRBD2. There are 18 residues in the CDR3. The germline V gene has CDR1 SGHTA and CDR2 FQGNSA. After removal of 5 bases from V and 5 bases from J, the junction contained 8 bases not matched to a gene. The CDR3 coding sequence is TGTGCCAGCAGCCTCGGGACTAGCGGGGGGGCGGGGACCGGGGAGCTGTTTTTT. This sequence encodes CASSLGTSGGAGTGELFF.